The subject of this entry is one T cell receptor (beta chain). No antigen is known for it. The data stem from a study of resident and recirculating memory T cells in vitiligo. Study results and caveats: No unique dominant TCR clone was found in vitiligo lesions.

The junction had 0 bases not matched to a gene; V was cut back by 1 base and J by 1 base. The germline V gene has CDR1 MNHNS and CDR2 SASEGT. The length of the CDR3 is 15 residues. Clones were read by immunoSEQ multiplex PCR, and TCRdb kept only the in-frame ones, dropping some. The sample holds around 76,000 clones, 91% seen once. Sequenced sample: blood. This receptor was taken from a male donor with vitiligo. This sequence joins TRBV6-1 and TRBJ1-4; 7 bases fit TRBD1. CDR3 coding DNA: TGTGCCAGCAGTGAAGGGACAGGAACTAATGAAAAACTGTTTTTT. This encodes CASSEGTGTNEKLFF.